This T cell receptor (beta chain) is drawn from a study of cytomegalovirus exposure and HLA in healthy donors. About the research overall: Previous work identified 120 million or so unique TCR beta sequences from about 179 million T cells.

Germline V gives CDR1 SNHLY, CDR2 FYNNEI. V lost 8 bases and J lost 5, with 15 bases in between. CDR3 length: 13 residues. The PCR made use of 60 Vbeta and 13 Jbeta primers. Clones were sequenced by immunoSEQ multiplex PCR, and TCRdb holds only the in-frame ones, with some missing. The data show about 60,000 clones, approximately 77% seen once. The chain is built from TRBV2 and TRBJ1-1, with D possibly TRBD1 on 5 matching bases. The receptor was derived from a woman in her 40s in good health and CMV-seropositive. Sequenced sample: PBMCs. CDR3 in amino acids: CASRAAGMTEAFF. The CDR3 bases are TGTGCCAGCCGAGCAGCAGGGATGACTGAAGCTTTCTTT.